The 7 T cell receptor beta chains below all came from one sample that was sequenced in a study of T cell responses to AZD1222 COVID-19 vaccine (dated by TCRdb to the early 2020s). Library method: the immunoSEQ multiplex PCR assay. This immuneACCESS table, as held by TCRdb, lists in-frame sequences with V and J called but not all clones. Of the missing ones, under half trace to an unresolved V gene in checked studies; the others have no known cause. The sample profile shows roughly 70,000 clones; 60% to 85% of them were found once. The ten largest make up around 25% of the sample. This specimen's time point label, interpreted: baseline before first vaccination. Sample treatment or condition, as interpreted from the label and publication: meningococcal conjugate vaccine given as trial control. This material consisted of peripheral blood, taken on day 0 of MenACWY control vaccination. These receptors originate from an adult in good health.

This clone was seen more than once but under ten times. The chain uses TRBV11-1 and TRBJ1-1; TRBD1 aligns across 8 bases. Germline V gives CDR1 SGHAT, CDR2 FQDESV (reference sequence). CDR3 length: 16 residues. Germline trimming cut 5 bases from V and 1 base from J; bases unmatched to any gene: 9. The CDR3 spells CASSLSQGAWNTEAFF. The CDR3 DNA is TGTGCCAGCAGCCTCTCGCAGGGGGCCTGGAACACTGAAGCTTTCTTT.

The chain couples TRBV7-6 to TRBJ2-7; D is possibly TRBD2 (5 bases). The V gene lost 5 bases and the J gene lost 1 base, with 15 bases spanning the gap. Germline V gene lookup returns CDR1 SGHVS and CDR2 FNYEAQ. CDR3 size: 15 residues. The CDR3 DNA reads TGTGCCAGCAGCGGAGGATCGGACTCTTCCTACGAGCAGTACTTC. It codes for CASSGGSDSSYEQYF.

This rearrangement joins TRBV5-1 to TRBJ2-1; 10 nucleotides agree with TRBD1. V gave up 6 bases and J gave up 6 bases; unmatched junction bases: 9. The CDR3 totals 15 residues. Germline CDR1 is SGHRS and CDR2 is YFSETQ. As DNA, the CDR3 is TGCGCCAGCATCCCCGGGACAGGGGTTGGCAATGAGCAGTTCTTC. Its translation is CASIPGTGVGNEQFF.

This chain joins TRBV11-2 and TRBJ1-1, with D unresolved. The CDR3 spans 13 residues. V was shortened by 0 bases and J by 1 base, with 3 bases between the two germline ends. The germline gives CDR1 SGHAT, CDR2 FQNNGV. The CDR3 nucleotides read TGTGCCAGCAGCTTAGAATGGAACACTGAAGCTTTCTTT. Translated, it gives CASSLEWNTEAFF.

V and J are TRBV19 and TRBJ2-4, with D perhaps TRBD1 (5 bases). Germline V gives CDR1 LNHDA, CDR2 SQIVND (reference sequence). Trimming removed 5 bases from V and 15 bases from J, with 17 bases in between. The CDR3 contains 12 residues. This chain's CDR3 is CASSATQGVVYF. The CDR3, as DNA: TGTGCCAGTAGTGCCACTCAGGGCGTTGTGTACTTC.

This clone turned up a few times. The gene calls are TRBV20-1 and TRBJ2-4, with D unclear. The germline CDR1 and CDR2 sequences are DFQATT and SNEGSKA (reference sequence). CDR3 size: 11 residues. Trimming stripped 4 bases from V and 6 bases from J, with 7 bases between. CDR3 amino acids: CSATPVNIQYF. CDR3 nucleotide sequence: TGCAGTGCTACCCCAGTAAACATTCAGTACTTC.

The sample holds one count of this clone. The genes are TRBV7-9 and TRBJ2-5, with D perhaps TRBD2 (6 bases). Germline CDR1 reads SEHNR; CDR2 reads FQNEAQ (reference sequence). Trimming took 3 bases from V and 5 from J, leaving 16 bases between them. This CDR3 has 15 residues. CDR3 bases: TGTGCCAGCAGCTTGGAGACTAGGAGCGGCGAGACCCAGTACTTC. It encodes CASSLETRSGETQYF.